The clone carrying this T cell receptor (beta chain) has more than one count but fewer than ten. The target antigen is unknown. The sample is drawn from a study of T-cell memory formation after mild COVID-19. Study outcomes and limitations: Confirmation was lacking for SARS-CoV-2 specificity of second-wave clones that peaked on day 37.

5'RACE with constant-segment primers built TCRalpha and TCRbeta cDNA libraries with UMIs. TCRdb itself ran the 5' RACE reads through MiXCR, one entry per CDR3 protein. The data show about 470,000 distinct CDR3 sequences, approximately 23% seen once. The sequencing sample was made of PBMCs or a T cell subset sorted from them (not recorded which). This clonotype was sampled from an adult woman who had mild COVID-19 (a few samples of this study predate the infection). Cell type and time point are not known.

CDR3 coding DNA: TGTGCCAGCAGTAAAAGACAGGGGATCTATGGCTACACCTTC. Protein product: CASSKRQGIYGYTF. The chain carries TRBV12-3 or TRBV12-4 and TRBJ1-2, with 8 bases that match TRBD1. The CDR3 is made up of 14 amino acids. The trim removed 5 bases at V and 4 bases at J, leaving 6 bases unmatched.